This TCR beta chain was identified during a study of graft-versus-host responses after intestinal transplantation. General study findings and limits: Some patients had graft-donor T cell macrochimerism. In their allografts, the ratios of graft-versus-host to host-versus-graft T cell clones were high.

Data came from immunoSEQ multiplex PCR; TCRdb stores just in-frame clones and leaves some out. The table has 85,000 to 100,000 clones, 80% to 95% seen once. The junction had 5 bases not matched to a gene; V was cut back by 2 bases and J by 7 bases. CDR1 MNHEY and CDR2 SMNVEV come from the germline V gene (reference sequence). The CDR3 is 13 residues long. On this clone itself: The antigen is undetermined.

The chain couples TRBV27 to TRBJ2-7; the match to TRBD2 covers 7 bases. This specimen consisted of unstimulated CD4+ T cells sorted from spleen or lymph node cells, obtained before intestinal transplant. The receptor was derived from a human donor who received an intestinal transplant. The CDR3 sequence: CASSLTSAREQYF. CDR3 sequence (DNA): TGTGCCAGCAGTTTAACTAGCGCTCGGGAGCAGTACTTC.